This T cell receptor beta chain was identified in a study of blood T cells in healthy people across ages. Whole-study findings and limits: PBMCs that were unsorted prevented a conclusive naive versus antigen-experienced comparison. Older individuals had lower TCR beta diversity per million T cells (the decline was roughly linear).

Next came a second PCR, run for about 6 to 12 cycles, which used a sample-barcoded 5' primer along with a J-beta primer mix. One entry per CDR3 protein results from TCRdb running MiXCR on the 5' RACE reads. The sample has approximately 1.5 million distinct CDR3 sequences, roughly 43% seen once. Note on this clonotype: Its antigen is currently unknown.

From germline, CDR1 is SGHVS and CDR2 FQNEAQ. The CDR3 is 14 amino acids. V was trimmed by 7 bases and J by 4 bases, leaving 16 bases between them. The sequencing input was blood. The sequence was obtained from a woman aged 18-35 years in good health. This chain connects TRBV7-8 to TRBJ2-5, with unresolved D. The chain's CDR3 is CASTINRIPETQYF. The CDR3 DNA is TGTGCCAGCACCATCAACCGGATACCAGAGACCCAGTACTTC.